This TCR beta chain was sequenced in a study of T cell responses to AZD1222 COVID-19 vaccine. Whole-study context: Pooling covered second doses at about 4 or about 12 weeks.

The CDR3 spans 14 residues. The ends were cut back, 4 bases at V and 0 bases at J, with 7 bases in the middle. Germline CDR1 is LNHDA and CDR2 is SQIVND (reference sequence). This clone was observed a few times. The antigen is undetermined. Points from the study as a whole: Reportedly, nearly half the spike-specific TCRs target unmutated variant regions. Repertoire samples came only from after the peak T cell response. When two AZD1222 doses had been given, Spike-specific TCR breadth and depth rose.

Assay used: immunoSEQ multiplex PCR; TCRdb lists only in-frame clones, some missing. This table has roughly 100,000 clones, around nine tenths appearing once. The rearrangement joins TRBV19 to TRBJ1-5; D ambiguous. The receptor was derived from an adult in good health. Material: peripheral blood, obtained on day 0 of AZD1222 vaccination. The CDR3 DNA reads TGTGCCAGTAGTACGGGAAATAGCAATCAGCCCCAGCATTTT. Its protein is CASSTGNSNQPQHF.